This T cell receptor beta chain came from a study of spatial heterogeneity in lung cancer. Study in general: The donors were 70 or so patients with non-small cell lung cancer that was early-stage and untreated. Taken at a median of around 22 months after resection, follow-up PBMC samples underwent sequencing when available. Sequence detection consistently recorded a greater number of beta-chain than alpha-chain sequences.

TCRdb itself ran the 5' RACE reads through MiXCR, one entry per CDR3 protein. The sample contains fewer than 25,000 distinct CDR3 sequences, about 9.8% of which appear only once. Trimming cost V 1 base and J 1 base, with 14 bases left between them. CDR3 length equals 17 residues. The germline V gene encodes CDR1 SGHTA and CDR2 FQGNSA. This clonotype appeared a few times. Specified time point: blood at routine non-recurrence follow-up after resection. From tumor, nontumor lung or frozen PBMC, whole RNA was taken unsorted for sequencing. V gene TRBV7-2 combines with J gene TRBJ1-3, with a weak D call TRBD1 (5 bases). This receptor was taken from a male donor with early-stage non-small cell lung cancer. The sample consisted of PBMCs, taken at follow-up. The CDR3 DNA sequence: TGTGCCAGCAGCTTAGTGGGGGGATCCGGGTCTGGAAACACCATATATTTT. This encodes CASSLVGGSGSGNTIYF.